These 19 T cell receptor beta chains originate from one sample sequenced in a study of glioma-infiltrating T cells. TCR alpha and beta CDR3 regions were amplified from RNA using iRepertoire nested multiplex PCR. TCRdb independently ran MiXCR on the multiplex PCR reads; one entry per CDR3 protein. The sample records approximately 93,000 distinct CDR3 sequences, roughly 37% being singletons. Sequenced sample: glioma tissue, nonneoplastic brain tissue, or PBMCs (not recorded which). These receptors were taken from a human donor with low-grade glioma or glioblastoma, undergoing nonglioma brain surgery, or in good health (not recorded which).

This clonotype was observed at least ten times. The chain is built from TRBV29-1 and TRBJ2-2, with 11 nucleotides matching TRBD2. V lost 4 bases to trimming and J lost 0 bases; unmatched junction nucleotides: 7. This CDR3 has 17 amino acids. Germline CDR1 SQVTM, CDR2 ANQGSEA. CDR3 region: CSVGTSGSVANTGELFF. The CDR3 bases are TGCAGCGTTGGAACTAGCGGGAGTGTAGCGAACACCGGGGAGCTGTTTTTT.

The V and J genes are TRBV20-1 and TRBJ2-1; 10 nucleotides match TRBD1. Losses at the gene ends were 6 bases for V and 7 bases for J; bases not matched to a gene: 6. CDR1 and CDR2 from the germline V gene are DFQATT and SNEGSKA (reference sequence). The CDR3 runs to 13 residues. The CDR3 coding sequence is TGCAGTGCCGAACCGGGACAGGGGAATGAGCAGTTCTTC. This encodes CSAEPGQGNEQFF.

The chain uses TRBV4-1 and TRBJ2-7, with TRBD1 matching over 7 bases. Germline V CDR1 and CDR2: MGHRA, YSYEKL. Trimming cost V 0 bases and J 0 bases; bases outside gene matches: 5. This CDR3 region has 16 residues. The CDR3 loop reads CASSQEPTGSSYEQYF. The CDR3 nucleotides are TGCGCCAGCAGCCAAGAGCCGACAGGGAGCTCCTACGAGCAGTACTTC.

This clonotype was counted many times. The chain links TRBV7-2 to TRBJ2-1; D may correspond to TRBD1 or TRBD2 (5 bases each). Per the germline V gene, CDR1 is SGHTA and CDR2 is FQGNSA. With 5 bases removed from V and 6 bases from J, the gap between germline ends came to 17 bases. This CDR3 has 15 residues. CDR3 sequence (DNA): TGTGCCAGCAGCCCCGCCGGAGGAAGGGGCAATGAGCAGTTCTTC. This translates into CASSPAGGRGNEQFF.

A word on this clonotype: A much larger clone sits a single nucleotide away, making a read error possible. V is TRBV7-8 and J is TRBJ1-3; 7 bases are a match to TRBD1. There are 15 residues in the CDR3. CDR1 is SGHVS, CDR2 FQNEAQ, per germline. The CDR3 DNA reads TGTGCCAGCAGCTCAGGGCGTACAGGGGAAAACGCCATATATTTT. It translates to CASSSGRTGENAIYF.

This clonotype appeared a few times. This rearrangement joins TRBV27 to TRBJ2-7; 8 bases fit TRBD1. Germline V lookup: CDR1 MNHEY, CDR2 SMNVEV (reference sequence). The CDR3 runs 17 residues. Trimming at V came to 3 bases and at J to 5 bases, leaving 15 bases not matched to a gene. CDR3 protein: CASSLGIWQGAAHEQYF. CDR3 nucleotide sequence: TGTGCCAGCAGTTTGGGCATTTGGCAGGGGGCGGCCCACGAGCAGTACTTC.

This clonotype was seen at least ten times. The chain links TRBV6-2 or TRBV6-3 to TRBJ2-1; 8 bases fit TRBD1. V dropped 6 bases and J dropped 2; count of bases not matched to a gene: 6. Germline V lookup: CDR1 MNHEY, CDR2 SVGEGT. The CDR3 is 15 residues long. CDR3 residues: CASSRGTGPYNEQFF. DNA of the CDR3: TGTGCCAGCAGCAGGGGGACAGGCCCCTACAATGAGCAGTTCTTC.

Concerning this clonotype: This CDR3 fails to terminate in the conserved phenylalanine or tryptophan, so it likely reflects a read error. This chain connects TRBV4-1 to TRBJ1-2; D possibly corresponds to TRBD1 (6 bases). There are 15 residues in the CDR3. Germline V gene lookup returns CDR1 MGHRA and CDR2 YSYEKL. CDR3 sequence: CASSQGRQEVYVYTL. CDR3 coding DNA: TGCGCCAGCAGCCAAGGGAGACAGGAGGTCTATGTCTACACCCTC.

This clonotype was recorded at least ten times. V is TRBV28 and J is TRBJ2-3, with D possibly TRBD2 on 6 matching bases. From germline, CDR1 is MDHEN and CDR2 SYDVKM. V was trimmed by 6 bases and J by 0 bases, leaving 7 bases between them. The CDR3 sequence is 13 residues long. This CDR3 reads CASSGTSTDTQYF. The CDR3 DNA sequence: TGTGCCAGCAGCGGGACTAGCACAGATACGCAGTATTTT.

This clonotype was recorded many times. In DNA form, the CDR3 reads TGTGCCAGCAGCTCATTCGCCGGGGGTGAGCAGTACTTC. It translates to CASSSFAGGEQYF. The V and J genes are TRBV7-8 and TRBJ2-7, with D maybe TRBD2 (6 bases). V was trimmed by 4 bases and J by 7 bases, leaving 14 bases between them. Looked up from germline, CDR1 is SGHVS and CDR2 is FQNEAQ. The CDR3 totals 13 residues.

Details on this clonotype: Sequence at one end of the junction differs from germline and may be a read error. The rearrangement joins TRBV5-1 to TRBJ2-1; 8 positions match TRBD2. Germline loops: CDR1 SGHRS, CDR2 YFSETQ. The CDR3 has 15 residues. The CDR3 coding sequence is TGCGCCAGCAGCTTGGCTACTAGCGGTGGCAATGAGCATTTCTTC. Amino acids: CASSLATSGGNEHFF.

This clonotype showed up many times. This rearrangement joins TRBV11-2 to TRBJ2-1; 13 bases match TRBD2. The CDR3 extends over 18 amino acids. Trimming removed 5 bases from V and 6 bases from J; junction bases left unmatched: 13. From germline, CDR1 is SGHAT and CDR2 FQNNGV. CDR3 nucleotide sequence: TGTGCCAGCAGCCTGATAGCCGGTACTAGCGGGAGGGGCAATGAGCAGTTCTTC. It yields the protein CASSLIAGTSGRGNEQFF.

The chain carries TRBV4-1 and TRBJ2-7; 9 bases are shared with TRBD2. V shed 1 base and J 5 bases; nucleotides not matched to a gene: 6. The CDR3 contains 15 residues. Germline CDR1 reads MGHRA; CDR2 reads YSYEKL. Here the CDR3 DNA reads TGCGCCAGCAGCCAAGTCGGACTAGCGATCAACGAGCAGTACTTC. It is translated as CASSQVGLAINEQYF.

This clonotype was seen many times. V and J are TRBV28 and TRBJ2-5, with D uncertain. The V and J ends lost 6 bases and 0 bases respectively, with 11 bases between them. Per the germline V gene, CDR1 is MDHEN and CDR2 is SYDVKM. The CDR3 consists of 14 residues. DNA for the CDR3: TGTGCCAGCAGGGGGAACGGATACCAAGAGACCCAGTACTTC. Amino acids: CASRGNGYQETQYF.

As for this clonotype: Germline is not matched at one junction end, which may reflect a read error. The chain is built from TRBV7-6 and TRBJ2-1; unclear D gene. This CDR3 contains 13 residues. CDR1 is SGHVS and CDR2 is FNYEAQ in the germline V gene. As DNA, the CDR3 is TGTGCCAGCAGCTTACCCGGAAACAATAAGCAGTTTTTC. This translates into CASSLPGNNKQFF. Variable domain in full (rest from reference TRBV7-6 and TRBJ2-1): GAGVSQSPRYKVTKRGQDVALRCDPISGHVSLYWYRQALGQGPEFLTYFNYEAQQDKSGLPNDRFSAERPEGSISTLTIQRTEQRDSAMYRCASSLPGNNKQFFGPGTRLTVL.

To note about this clonotype: A much larger clone sits a single nucleotide away, making a read error possible. V is TRBV2 and J is TRBJ1-4; D uncertain. The CDR3 is made up of 15 amino acids. With 2 bases removed from V and 3 bases from J, the gap between germline ends came to 10 bases. Germline CDR1 is SNHLY and CDR2 is FYNNEI. CDR3 loop: CASSERESANEKLFF. CDR3 in DNA: TGTGCCAGCAGTGAACGGGAGTCAGCTAATGAAAAACTGTTTTTT.

This clonotype was detected many times. The chain carries TRBV7-3 and TRBJ2-7; D might be TRBD2 (7 bases). The CDR3 is made up of 15 amino acids. Trimming took 5 bases from V and 3 from J, leaving 17 bases between them. CDR1 is SGHTA, CDR2 FQGTGA, per germline. The CDR3 coding sequence is TGTGCCAGCAGCCTCCTTCCGGGGGGCGGCTACGAGCAGTACTTC. Encoded protein: CASSLLPGGGYEQYF.

This clonotype was picked up many times. This chain connects TRBV10-3 to TRBJ2-5; 7 bases agree with TRBD1. V was pared by 5 bases and J by 1 base, with 1 base of the junction left unmatched. The germline V gene has CDR1 ENHRY and CDR2 SYGVKD. The CDR3 covers 13 residues. This chain's CDR3 is CAISRQGQETQYF. DNA of the CDR3: TGTGCCATCAGTCGACAGGGCCAAGAGACCCAGTACTTC.

This clonotype appeared many times. This sequence joins TRBV7-2 and TRBJ2-1; 9 bases fit TRBD2. With V trimmed by 1 base and J by 9 bases, 7 bases remained unmatched. The CDR3 covers 15 residues. Germline values: CDR1 SGHTA, CDR2 FQGNSA. In nucleotides, the CDR3 is TGTGCCAGCAGCTTAGTTAGCGGGAGTTTTGCTGAGCAGTTCTTC. Its translation is CASSLVSGSFAEQFF. The whole variable domain, remainder taken from reference TRBV7-2 and TRBJ2-1, is GAGVSQSPSNKVTEKGKDVELRCDPISGHTALYWYRQSLGQGLEFLIYFQGNSAPDKSGLPSDRFSAERTGGSVSTLTIQRTQQEDSAVYLCASSLVSGSFAEQFFGPGTRLTVL.